These 3 T cell receptor beta chains were sequenced from one sample in a study of T-cell memory formation after mild COVID-19. TCRdb independently ran MiXCR on the 5' RACE reads; one entry per CDR3 protein. Among some 450,000 distinct CDR3 sequences listed, roughly 18% were seen once. Source material: PBMCs or a T cell subset sorted from them (not recorded which). All receptors come from a man aged 18 to 30 who had mild COVID-19 (a few samples of this study predate the infection). Cell type and time point are not known.

V is TRBV28 and J is TRBJ2-7; TRBD1 matches at 9 bases. The germline CDR1 and CDR2 sequences are MDHEN and SYDVKM. The CDR3 is made up of 13 amino acids. Trimming cost V 3 bases and J 3 bases; bases outside gene matches: 0. DNA of the CDR3: TGTGCCAGCAGTTTGACAGGGGGCTACGAGCAGTACGTC. Translation gives CASSLTGGYEQYV.

The count of this clonotype is one. This sequence joins TRBV7-6 and TRBJ2-5; unclear D gene. Per germline, CDR1 SGHVS and CDR2 FNYEAQ. The CDR3 covers 12 residues. Trimming took off 5 bases at V and 9 bases at J, with 13 bases between the two ends. The chain's CDR3 is CASSTGPVAQYF. CDR3 nucleotide sequence: TGTGCCAGCAGCACCGGTCCTGTCGCCCAGTACTTC.

This clonotype was detected a few times. This chain joins TRBV6-6 and TRBJ2-4; D is possibly TRBD1 (6 bases). Germline V CDR1 and CDR2: MNHNY, SVGAGI (reference sequence). Trimming left V 2 bases short and J 6 bases short, with 20 bases between. CDR3 length: 17 amino acids. The CDR3 loop is CASSYVTGMGAGNIQYF. The CDR3 DNA reads TGTGCCAGCAGTTACGTCACCGGGATGGGGGCAGGAAACATTCAGTACTTC.